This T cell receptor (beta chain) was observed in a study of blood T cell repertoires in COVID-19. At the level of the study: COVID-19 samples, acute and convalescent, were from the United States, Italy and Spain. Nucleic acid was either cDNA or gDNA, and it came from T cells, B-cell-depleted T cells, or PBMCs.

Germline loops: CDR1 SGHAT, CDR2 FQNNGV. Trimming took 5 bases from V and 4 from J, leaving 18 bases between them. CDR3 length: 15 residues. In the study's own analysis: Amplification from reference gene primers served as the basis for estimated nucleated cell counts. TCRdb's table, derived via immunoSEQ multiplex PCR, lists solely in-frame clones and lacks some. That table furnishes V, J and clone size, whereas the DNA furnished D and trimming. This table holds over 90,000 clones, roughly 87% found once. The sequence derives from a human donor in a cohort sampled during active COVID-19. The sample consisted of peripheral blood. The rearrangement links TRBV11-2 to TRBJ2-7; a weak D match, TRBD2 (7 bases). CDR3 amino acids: CASSPIWAGAYEQYF. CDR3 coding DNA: TGTGCCAGCAGCCCTATCTGGGCGGGGGCGTACGAGCAGTACTTC.